The source of this TCR beta chain is a study of blood T cell repertoires in COVID-19 (dated by TCRdb to 2018 to 2021). Background for the entire study: Collaborator samples came from the United States, Italy and Spain and covered acute and convalescent phases of COVID-19. The prospective study material was composed of cDNA or gDNA derived from T cells, B-cell-depleted T cells, or PBMCs. Deeply sampled blood TCRbeta repertoires from subjects exposed to, actively infected with, or recovered from COVID-19 were included in the dataset. The repertoires were released in a freely available public database intended as a resource for research on the immune response to SARS-CoV-2. Samples were obtained from the ongoing ImmuneRACE study (first 160 participants) and from about 1,300 subjects provided by 6 global collaborators. Sample metadata almost always included a de-identified subject ID, COVID-19 status, age in years and sex. Where available, HLA class I and class II types were taken from metadata supplied by the sample provider and were not determined by assay-based typing.

V is cut back by 5 bases and J by 3 bases, with 5 bases in the junction unmatched. From a lookup of the germline V gene (reference sequence), CDR1 and CDR2 are MNHEY and SMNVEV. The CDR3 contains 14 residues, cysteine and phenylalanine counted. Only CDR3 DNA is held: 42 bases, read in frame from base 1. Beyond this particular receptor, the publication reports: The quantity of clinical and demographic metadata differed by source and by participant and was supplied without curation.

About this clone itself: What this receptor recognizes is not known. The record has no base qualities; no much larger clone is one base away.

Samples from volunteer blood donors who had recovered from COVID-19 were contributed by a second Seattle source. The collaborating institutions used their own protocols to collect whole blood in K2EDTA tubes. Collaborator samples were shipped for TCRbeta analysis as frozen whole blood, isolated PBMCs, or DNA extracted from either sample type. TCRbeta CDR3 regions were amplified from genomic DNA by means of the immunoSEQ Assay, a bias-controlled multiplex PCR. The paper's data handling went like this. Within the assay, amplification of reference gene primers was used to estimate how many nucleated cells each sample contained. Sequence reads were collapsed and filtered to measure the absolute abundance of every unique TCRbeta CDR3 rearrangement. For each sample, productive Simpson clonality was calculated by taking the square root of Simpson's diversity index across productive rearrangements. As stored in TCRdb, this immuneACCESS dataset retains in-frame rearrangements with V and J assigned. A fraction of the clones does not appear; measured against another copy, unresolved V genes explain less than half of the discrepancy, and the remainder lacks a known reason. The V and J calls and the clone size are those of that table, but D and trimming were determined from the DNA. This sample gives 200,000 to 300,000 clones in total; over 70% of them show up just once. About 1.4% of the sample is in the top ten clones.

The chain is assembled from TRBV27 and TRBJ1-2, with 8 bases aligning to TRBD1. Sequenced sample: peripheral blood. This receptor was identified in a woman between 40 and 50 years old who had recovered from COVID-19. The CDR3 region reads CASSPGGVYYGYTF. The DNA reads TGTGCCAGCAGTCCAGGGGGCGTATACTATGGCTACACCTTC.